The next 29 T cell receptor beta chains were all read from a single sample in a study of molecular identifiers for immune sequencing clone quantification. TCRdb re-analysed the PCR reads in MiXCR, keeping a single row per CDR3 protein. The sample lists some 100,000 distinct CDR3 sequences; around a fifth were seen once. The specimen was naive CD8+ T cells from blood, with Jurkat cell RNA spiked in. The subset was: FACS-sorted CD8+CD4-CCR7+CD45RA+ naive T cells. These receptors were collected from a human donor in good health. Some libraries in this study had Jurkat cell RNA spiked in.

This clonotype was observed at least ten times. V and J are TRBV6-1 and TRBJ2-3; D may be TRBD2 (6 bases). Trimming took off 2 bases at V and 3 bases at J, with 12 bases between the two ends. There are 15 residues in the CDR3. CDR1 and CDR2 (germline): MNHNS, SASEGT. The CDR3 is CASSEWRVGTDTQYF. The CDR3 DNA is TGTGCCAGCAGTGAATGGAGGGTTGGGACAGATACGCAGTATTTT.

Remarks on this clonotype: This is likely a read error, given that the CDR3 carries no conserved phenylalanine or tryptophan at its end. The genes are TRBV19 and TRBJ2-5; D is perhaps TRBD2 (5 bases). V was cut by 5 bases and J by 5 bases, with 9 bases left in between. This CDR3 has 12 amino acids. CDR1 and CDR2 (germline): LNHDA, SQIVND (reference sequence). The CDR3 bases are TGTGCCAGTAGTCCCGGGGAGGAGACCCAGTACCTC. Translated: CASSPGEETQYL.

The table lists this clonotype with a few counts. The CDR3 protein is CASSHPRDEQFF. CDR3 nucleotide sequence: TGTGCCAGCAGCCATCCCCGGGATGAGCAGTTCTTC. The rearrangement uses TRBV3-1 and TRBJ2-1; no clear D gene. Per germline, CDR1 LGHDT and CDR2 YNNKEL (reference sequence). The CDR3 is 12 amino acids. Deletions cut 3 bases from V and 8 bases from J, with 8 bases between.

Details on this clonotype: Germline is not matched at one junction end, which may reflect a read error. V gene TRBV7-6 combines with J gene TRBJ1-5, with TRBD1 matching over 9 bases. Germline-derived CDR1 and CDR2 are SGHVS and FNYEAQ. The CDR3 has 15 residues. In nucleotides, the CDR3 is TGTGCTAGCAGCGCGGGACAGGGAGGCAGTCAGCCCCAGCATTTT. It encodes CASSAGQGGSQPQHF.

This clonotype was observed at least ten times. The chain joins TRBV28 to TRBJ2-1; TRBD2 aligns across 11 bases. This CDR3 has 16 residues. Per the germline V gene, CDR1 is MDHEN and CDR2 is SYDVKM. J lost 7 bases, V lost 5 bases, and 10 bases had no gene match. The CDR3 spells CASSRFSGTSGNEQFF. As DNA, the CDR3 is TGTGCCAGCAGTAGATTTTCCGGGACTAGCGGTAATGAGCAGTTCTTC.

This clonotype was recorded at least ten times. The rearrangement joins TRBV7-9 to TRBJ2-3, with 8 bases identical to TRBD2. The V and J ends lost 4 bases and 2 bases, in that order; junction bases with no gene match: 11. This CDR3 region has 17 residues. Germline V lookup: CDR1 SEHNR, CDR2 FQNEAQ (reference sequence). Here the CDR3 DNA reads TGTGCCAGCAGCTCGAGCGAGACTAGCGTTGACACAGATACGCAGTATTTT. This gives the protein CASSSSETSVDTDTQYF.

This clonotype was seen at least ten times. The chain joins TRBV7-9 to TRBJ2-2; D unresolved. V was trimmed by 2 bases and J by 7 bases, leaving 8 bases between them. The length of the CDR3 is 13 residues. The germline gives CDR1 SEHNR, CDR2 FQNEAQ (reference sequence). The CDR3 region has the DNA TGTGCCAGCAGCTTACGTGGGTACGGGGAGCTGTTTTTT. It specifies CASSLRGYGELFF.

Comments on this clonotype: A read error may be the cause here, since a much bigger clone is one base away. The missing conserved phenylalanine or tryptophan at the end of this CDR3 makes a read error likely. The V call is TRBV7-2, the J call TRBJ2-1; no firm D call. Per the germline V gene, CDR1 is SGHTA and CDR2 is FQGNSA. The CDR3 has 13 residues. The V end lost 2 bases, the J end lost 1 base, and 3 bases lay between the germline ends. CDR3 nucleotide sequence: TGTGCCAGCAGCTTACAATCCTACAATGAGCAGTTCCTC. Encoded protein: CASSLQSYNEQFL.

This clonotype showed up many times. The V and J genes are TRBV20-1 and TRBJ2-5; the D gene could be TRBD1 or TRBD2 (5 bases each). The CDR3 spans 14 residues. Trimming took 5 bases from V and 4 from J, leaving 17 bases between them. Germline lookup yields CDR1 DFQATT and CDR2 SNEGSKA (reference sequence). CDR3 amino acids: CSARPWDPGETQYF. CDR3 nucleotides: TGCAGTGCTCGTCCATGGGACCCAGGAGAGACCCAGTACTTC.

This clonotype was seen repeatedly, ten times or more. The CDR3 loop is CSARDSGGGEMDTQYF. The CDR3 DNA is TGCAGTGCTAGAGATTCCGGTGGGGGGGAAATGGATACGCAGTATTTT. The chain has TRBV20-1 and TRBJ2-3; 7 bases align to TRBD2. This CDR3 is 16 amino acids long. CDR1 and CDR2 (germline): DFQATT, SNEGSKA (reference sequence). The ends lost 0 bases at V and 6 bases at J; junction bases unmatched: 12.

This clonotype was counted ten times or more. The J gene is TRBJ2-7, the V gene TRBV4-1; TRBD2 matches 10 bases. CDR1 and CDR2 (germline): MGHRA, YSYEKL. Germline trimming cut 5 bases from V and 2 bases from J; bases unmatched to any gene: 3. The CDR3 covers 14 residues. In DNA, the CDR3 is TGCGCCAGCAGCGCTAGCGGGGGACCCTACGAGCAGTACTTC. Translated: CASSASGGPYEQYF.

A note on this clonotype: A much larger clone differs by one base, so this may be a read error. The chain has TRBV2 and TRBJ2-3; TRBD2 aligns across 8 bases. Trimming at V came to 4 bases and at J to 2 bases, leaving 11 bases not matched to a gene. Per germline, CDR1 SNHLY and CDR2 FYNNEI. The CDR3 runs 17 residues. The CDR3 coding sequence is TGTGCCAGCAGTGGGGCGGCTAGCGGGCGGCCCACAGATACGCAGTATTTT. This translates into CASSGAASGRPTDTQYF.

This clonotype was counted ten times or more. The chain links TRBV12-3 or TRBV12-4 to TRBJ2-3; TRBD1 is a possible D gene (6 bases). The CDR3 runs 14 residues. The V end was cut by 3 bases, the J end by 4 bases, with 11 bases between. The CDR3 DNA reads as TGTGCCAGCAGTTTTCAGGGGTGGGCAGATACGCAGTATTTT. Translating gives CASSFQGWADTQYF.

Here the CDR3 DNA reads TGTGCCAGCAGCCCCCGGGACAAGAACACCGGGGAGCTGTTTTTT. Its protein product is CASSPRDKNTGELFF. V is TRBV7-9 and J is TRBJ2-2, with D perhaps matching TRBD1 (6 bases). Germline V gene lookup returns CDR1 SEHNR and CDR2 FQNEAQ (reference sequence). The CDR3 covers 15 residues. Trimming left V 5 bases short and J 1 base short, with 11 bases between.

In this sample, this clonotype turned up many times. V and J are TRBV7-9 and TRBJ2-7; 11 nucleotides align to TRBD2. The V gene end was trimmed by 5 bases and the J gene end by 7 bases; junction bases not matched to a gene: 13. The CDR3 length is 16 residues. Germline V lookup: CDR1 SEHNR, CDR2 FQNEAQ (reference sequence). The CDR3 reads CASSNRLAGTSEEQYF. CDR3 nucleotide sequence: TGTGCCAGCAGCAATAGACTAGCGGGGACCTCCGAGGAGCAGTACTTC.

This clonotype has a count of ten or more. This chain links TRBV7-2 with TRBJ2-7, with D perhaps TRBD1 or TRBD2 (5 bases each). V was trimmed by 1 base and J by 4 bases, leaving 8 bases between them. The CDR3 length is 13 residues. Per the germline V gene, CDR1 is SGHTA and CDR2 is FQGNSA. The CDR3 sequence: CASSLGGEYEQYF. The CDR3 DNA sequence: TGTGCCAGCAGCTTAGGAGGGGAGTACGAGCAGTACTTC.

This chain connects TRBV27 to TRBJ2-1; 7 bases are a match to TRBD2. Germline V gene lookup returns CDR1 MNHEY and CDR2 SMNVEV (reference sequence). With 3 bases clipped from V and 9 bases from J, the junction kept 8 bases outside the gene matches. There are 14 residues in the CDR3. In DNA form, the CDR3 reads TGTGCCAGCAGTTTGGGGGAGGGGCTGGGTGAGCAGTTCTTC. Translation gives CASSLGEGLGEQFF.

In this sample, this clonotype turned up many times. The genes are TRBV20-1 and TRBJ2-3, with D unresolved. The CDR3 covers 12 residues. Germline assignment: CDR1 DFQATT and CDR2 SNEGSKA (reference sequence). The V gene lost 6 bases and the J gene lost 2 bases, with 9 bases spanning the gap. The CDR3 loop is CSATGFTDTQYF. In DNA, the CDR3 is TGCAGTGCGACCGGTTTCACAGATACGCAGTATTTT.

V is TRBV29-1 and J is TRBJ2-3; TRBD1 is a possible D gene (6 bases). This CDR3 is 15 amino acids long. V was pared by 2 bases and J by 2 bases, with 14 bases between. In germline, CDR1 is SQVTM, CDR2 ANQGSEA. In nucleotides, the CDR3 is TGCAGCGTTGAACTCCCAGGGGAGAACACAGATACGCAGTATTTT. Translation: CSVELPGENTDTQYF.

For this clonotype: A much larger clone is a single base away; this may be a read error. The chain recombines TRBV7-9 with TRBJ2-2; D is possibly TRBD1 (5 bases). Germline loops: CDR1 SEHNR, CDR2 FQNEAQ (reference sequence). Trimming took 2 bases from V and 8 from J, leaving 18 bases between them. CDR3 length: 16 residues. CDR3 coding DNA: TGTGCCAGCAGCTTACCGGCAGGGAAGACGCTTGGGGAGCTGTTTTTT. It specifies CASSLPAGKTLGELFF.

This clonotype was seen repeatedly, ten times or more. The CDR3 loop reads CASSLDWRGKNSDTQYF. CDR3 in DNA: TGTGCCAGCAGCTTAGATTGGCGGGGTAAAAACTCAGATACGCAGTATTTT. The chain carries TRBV7-9 and TRBJ2-3, with D possibly TRBD2 on 6 matching bases. Germline-derived CDR1 and CDR2 are SEHNR and FQNEAQ (reference sequence). The V end lost 1 base, the J end lost 4 bases, and 18 bases lay between the germline ends. The CDR3 is made up of 17 amino acids.

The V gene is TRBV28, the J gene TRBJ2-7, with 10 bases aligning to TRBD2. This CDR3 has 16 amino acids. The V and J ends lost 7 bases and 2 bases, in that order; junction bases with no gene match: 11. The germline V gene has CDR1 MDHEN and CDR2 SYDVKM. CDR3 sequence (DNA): TGTGCCAGCAAGTTAGCGGGAGGCAACCTTCCCTACGAGCAGTACTTC. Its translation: CASKLAGGNLPYEQYF.

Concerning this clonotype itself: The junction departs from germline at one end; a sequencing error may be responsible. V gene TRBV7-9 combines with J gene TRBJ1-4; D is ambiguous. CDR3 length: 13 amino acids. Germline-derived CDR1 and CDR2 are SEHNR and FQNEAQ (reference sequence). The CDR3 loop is CASSPRNSEKLLF. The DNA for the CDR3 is TGTGCCAGCAGCCCTCGGAATAGTGAAAAACTGCTTTTT.

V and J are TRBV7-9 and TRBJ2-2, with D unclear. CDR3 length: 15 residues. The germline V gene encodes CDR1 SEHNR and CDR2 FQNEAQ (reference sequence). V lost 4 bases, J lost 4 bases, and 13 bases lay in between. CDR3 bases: TGTGCCAGCAGCTCGGACCCATCCCCCACCGGGGAGCTGTTTTTT. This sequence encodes CASSSDPSPTGELFF.

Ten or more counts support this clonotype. CDR3 nucleotides: TGTGCCAGCAGCCCGCAGGAGGGGAGCTCCTACGAGCAGTACTTC. Amino acids: CASSPQEGSSYEQYF. This chain joins TRBV11-2 and TRBJ2-7; maybe TRBD2 (6 bases). Germline loops: CDR1 SGHAT, CDR2 FQNNGV. Trimming took off 5 bases at V and 0 bases at J, with 14 bases between the two ends. CDR3 length: 15 residues.

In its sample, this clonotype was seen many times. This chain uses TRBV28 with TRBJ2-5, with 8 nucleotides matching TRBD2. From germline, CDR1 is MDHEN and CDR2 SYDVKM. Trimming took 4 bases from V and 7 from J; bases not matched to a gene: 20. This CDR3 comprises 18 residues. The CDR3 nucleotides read TGTGCCAGCAGTTCGGGGGTGGGCTCTAGAGCGGGAGCGTTGACCCAGTACTTC. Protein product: CASSSGVGSRAGALTQYF.

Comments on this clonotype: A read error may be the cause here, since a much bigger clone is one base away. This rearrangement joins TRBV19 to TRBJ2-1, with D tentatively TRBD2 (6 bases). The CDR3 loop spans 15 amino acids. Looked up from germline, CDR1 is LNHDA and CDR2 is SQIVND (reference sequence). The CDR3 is CASSWRGSSCNEQFF. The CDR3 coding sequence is TGTGCCAGTAGTTGGAGGGGTAGCTCCTGCAATGAGCAGTTCTTC.

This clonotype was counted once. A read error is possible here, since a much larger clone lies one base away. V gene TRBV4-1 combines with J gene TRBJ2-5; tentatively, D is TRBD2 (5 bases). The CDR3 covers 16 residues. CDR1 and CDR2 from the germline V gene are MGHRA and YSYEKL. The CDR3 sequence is CASRQEVGLTRETQYF. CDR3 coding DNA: TGCGCCAGCCGCCAGGAAGTCGGACTCACAAGAGAGACCCAGTACTTC.

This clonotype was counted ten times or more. CDR3 sequence: CASSLWGEENQPQHF. The CDR3 DNA follows: TGTGCCAGCAGTTTGTGGGGAGAAGAGAATCAGCCCCAGCATTTT. The rearrangement links TRBV28 to TRBJ1-5; D unclear. The ends were cut back, 3 bases at V and 4 bases at J, with 13 bases in the middle. Per germline, CDR1 MDHEN and CDR2 SYDVKM. The CDR3 runs to 15 residues.